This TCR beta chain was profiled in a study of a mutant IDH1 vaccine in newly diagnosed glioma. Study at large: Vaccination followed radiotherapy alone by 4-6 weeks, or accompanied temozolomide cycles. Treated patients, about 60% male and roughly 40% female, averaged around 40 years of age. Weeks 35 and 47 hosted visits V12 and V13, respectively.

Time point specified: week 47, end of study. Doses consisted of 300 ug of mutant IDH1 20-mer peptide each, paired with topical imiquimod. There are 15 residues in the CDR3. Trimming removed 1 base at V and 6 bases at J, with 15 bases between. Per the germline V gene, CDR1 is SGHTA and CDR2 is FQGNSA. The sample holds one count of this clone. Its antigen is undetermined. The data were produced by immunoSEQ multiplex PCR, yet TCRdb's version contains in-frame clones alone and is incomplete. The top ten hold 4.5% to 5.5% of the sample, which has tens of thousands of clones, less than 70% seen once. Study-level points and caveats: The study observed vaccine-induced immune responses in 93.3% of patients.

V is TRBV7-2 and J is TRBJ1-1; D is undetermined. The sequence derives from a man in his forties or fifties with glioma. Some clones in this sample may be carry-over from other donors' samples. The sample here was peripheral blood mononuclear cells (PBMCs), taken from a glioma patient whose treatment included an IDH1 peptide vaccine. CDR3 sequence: CASSLVAVGISEAFF. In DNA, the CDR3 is TGTGCCAGCAGCTTAGTGGCAGTTGGGATTTCTGAAGCTTTCTTT.